Listed here are 2 T cell receptor beta chains from one sample, sequenced in a study of shared T cell receptors in the human thymus. Sequencing used immunoSEQ multiplex PCR; TCRdb keeps in-frame clones, though not all of them. Of hundreds of thousands of clones listed, more than 70% were seen once; the top ten hold about 0.0094%. These sequences were also reported in another study, on human thymus T cells.

Sequenced material: thymocytes. Source of these receptors: a boy in the first two years of life with a congenital heart defect.

This clone appeared once. The chain has TRBV27 and TRBJ2-3; 10 bases map to TRBD1. The junction had 3 bases not matched to a gene; V was cut back by 2 bases and J by 1 base. CDR1 is MNHEY, CDR2 SMNVEV, per germline (reference sequence). This CDR3 spans 16 amino acids. CDR3 in amino acids: CASSLAGQGGTDTQYF. DNA for the CDR3: TGTGCCAGCAGTTTAGCCGGACAGGGGGGCACAGATACGCAGTATTTT.

The rearrangement links TRBV27 to TRBJ2-7, with TRBD1 identical over 9 bases. Germline V CDR1 and CDR2: MNHEY, SMNVEV (reference sequence). This CDR3 contains 15 residues. V shed 2 bases and J 6 bases; nucleotides not matched to a gene: 8. CDR3 sequence (DNA): TGTGCCAGCAGTTTAAAGGGACAGGGTATAAGCGAGCAGTACTTC. Residues: CASSLKGQGISEQYF.